The following is a T cell receptor beta chain sequence with its context. Its antigen specificity is not known. No per-base quality is available; no much larger clone lies one base away. Different DNA sequences within this sample yield the same CDR3. TCRbeta CDR3 regions were amplified from genomic DNA using the immunoSEQ Assay, a bias-controlled multiplex PCR. The source study handled its data this way. Within the assay, amplification of reference gene primers was used to estimate how many nucleated cells each sample contained. To quantify the absolute abundance of each unique TCRbeta CDR3 rearrangement, sequence reads were collapsed and filtered. For each sample, productive Simpson clonality was calculated as the square root of Simpson's diversity index over productive rearrangements. The clones in this table, taken by TCRdb from immuneACCESS, are in-frame only. Not every clone is retained; where verified, under half of the shortfall comes from an unresolved V gene, and the cause of the rest is unknown. Clone size and V and J calls were adopted from that table, with D and trimming inferred from the DNA. The sample data list around 300,000 clones, and about 87% of these were observed just once. The ten largest clones add up to about 3% of the sample.

This sample was taken from a study of blood T cell repertoires in COVID-19 (dated by TCRdb to 2018 to 2021). Context from the whole study: Samples covering the acute and convalescent phases of COVID-19 were provided by collaborators in the United States, Italy and Spain. The material from the prospective study consisted of cDNA or gDNA derived from T cells, B-cell-depleted T cells, or PBMCs. The dataset comprised deeply sampled blood TCRbeta repertoires from subjects exposed to, actively infected with, or recovered from COVID-19. A freely available public database, intended as a resource for researchers studying the immune response to SARS-CoV-2, is where the repertoires were released. Samples came from the ongoing ImmuneRACE study (first 160 participants) plus 1,254 subjects from 6 global collaborators. Nearly every sample came with metadata listing a de-identified subject ID, COVID-19 status, age in years and sex. Where HLA class I and class II types were available, the types were taken from metadata supplied by the sample provider, not from assay-based typing.

The investigation overall reported the following: The amount of clinical and demographic metadata varied by source and participant and was provided uncurated.

Participants in the prospective study were aged roughly 18 to 100 years, lived in some 24 United States geographic areas, and enrolled through a virtual design. Cohort assignment in the prospective study relied on participant-reported clinical history from a screening survey and a study questionnaire. ImmuneRACE Cohort 3 recovered participants were defined by two consecutive negative NP/OP PCR tests, healthcare professional clearance, or symptom resolution. Mobile phlebotomists in the prospective study collected whole blood, serum and a nasopharyngeal or oropharyngeal swab from every participant. Prospective study participants could optionally give additional blood draws and questionnaires over an approximately 2-month period. Before DNA extraction, blood samples from the prospective study were shipped at room temperature or frozen. As encoded in the germline V gene, CDR1 is MNHEY while CDR2 is SVGAGI. The CDR3, from cysteine to phenylalanine, totals 13 residues. Only the CDR3 part of the read is kept: 39 bases, read in frame from the first base. Cut back by 2 bases and 3 bases, the V and J ends lie 7 bases apart.

The sequence came from a woman in her forties or fifties who had recovered from COVID-19. The sequence is built from TRBV6-5 and TRBJ1-2, with the D gene not confidently named. Specimen: PBMCs or T cells enriched from blood (not recorded which). CDR3 reads: CASSYEGDYGYTF. The sequenced DNA: TGTGCCAGCAGTTACGAGGGTGACTATGGCTACACCTTC.